The rows below give T cell receptor beta chains drawn from one sample of a study of regulatory T cells in long-lasting Graves disease. In TCRdb, the multiplex PCR reads were re-called with MiXCR into one record per CDR3 protein. The sample consists of some 370,000 distinct CDR3 sequences, around 20% of them appearing once. The sequences come from peripheral blood mononuclear cells (PBMCs), collected when the disease was refractory, from a patient treated with antithyroid drugs. These receptor sequences come from a female donor with Graves disease. Each CDR3 is given with its conserved first and last residue. Fields, in order: J gene, clone size, CDR3 length, D gene, V gene, CDR3 protein, CDR3 DNA. D genes are given only for firm matches. Clone size is stated in some rows and not others, as once, few, many or a class when expanded.

j_call: TRBJ1-2; clone_size: many; cdr3_length: 13; d_call: TRBD1; v_call: TRBV29-1; cdr3_aa: CSVSTGEYYGYTF; cdr3_nt: TGCAGCGTTTCCACAGGGGAATACTATGGCTACACCTTC
j_call: TRBJ1-2; clone_size: many; cdr3_length: 16; d_call: TRBD1; v_call: TRBV7-2; cdr3_aa: CASSSPMGQGARGYTF; cdr3_nt: TGTGCCAGCAGCTCTCCAATGGGGCAGGGGGCGCGCGGCTACACCTTC
j_call: TRBJ2-5; clone_size: NA; cdr3_length: 11; d_call: NA; v_call: TRBV29-1; cdr3_aa: CSGGEQNTQHF; cdr3_nt: TGCAGCGGTGGAGAACAAAACACCCAGCACTTC
j_call: TRBJ2-7; clone_size: NA; cdr3_length: 13; d_call: TRBD2; v_call: TRBV20-1; cdr3_aa: CSALAGEAYEQYF; cdr3_nt: TGCAGTGCGCTAGCGGGCGAAGCCTACGAGCAGTACTTC
j_call: TRBJ1-1; clone_size: NA; cdr3_length: 15; d_call: TRBD1; v_call: TRBV7-9; cdr3_aa: CASSSTQGAGDEAFF; cdr3_nt: TGTGCCAGCAGCTCAACCCAGGGGGCTGGGGATGAAGCTTTCTTT
j_call: TRBJ2-2; clone_size: NA; cdr3_length: 17; d_call: TRBD1; v_call: TRBV7-2; cdr3_aa: CASNKLTGASNTGELFF; cdr3_nt: TGTGCCAGCAACAAATTAACAGGGGCTTCGAACACCGGGGAGCTGTTTTTT
j_call: TRBJ2-7; clone_size: NA; cdr3_length: 14; d_call: TRBD2; v_call: TRBV27; cdr3_aa: CATKRGDMTYEQYF; cdr3_nt: TGTGCCACTAAGCGGGGGGATATGACCTACGAGCAGTACTTC
j_call: TRBJ1-5; clone_size: NA; cdr3_length: 16; d_call: NA; v_call: TRBV19; cdr3_aa: CASRSLAGGSNQPQHF; cdr3_nt: TGTGCCAGTAGGAGTTTGGCCGGGGGGAGCAATCAGCCCCAGCATTTT
j_call: TRBJ1-1; clone_size: many; cdr3_length: 13; d_call: NA; v_call: TRBV20-1; cdr3_aa: CSATIPGRPEAFF; cdr3_nt: TGCAGTGCCACCATACCGGGACGCCCTGAAGCTTTCTTT
j_call: TRBJ2-3; clone_size: NA; cdr3_length: 15; d_call: NA; v_call: TRBV7-3; cdr3_aa: CASSLYSGHTDTQYF; cdr3_nt: TGTGCCAGCAGCTTATATAGCGGACACACAGATACGCAGTATTTT
j_call: TRBJ1-2; clone_size: NA; cdr3_length: 13; d_call: NA; v_call: TRBV19; cdr3_aa: CASSTSGPRWSAF; cdr3_nt: TGTGCCAGTAGTACGTCGGGACCCAGATGGTCCGCCTTC
j_call: TRBJ1-4; clone_size: many; cdr3_length: 14; d_call: NA; v_call: TRBV12-3/TRBV12-4; cdr3_aa: CASSLGGNPEKLFF; cdr3_nt: TGTGCCAGCAGCCTAGGGGGAAATCCGGAAAAACTGTTTTTT
j_call: TRBJ2-6; clone_size: many; cdr3_length: 18; d_call: NA; v_call: TRBV7-3; cdr3_aa: CASSLTPSTDSGANVLTF; cdr3_nt: TGTGCCAGCAGCTTAACTCCTAGCACCGACTCTGGGGCCAACGTCCTGACTTTC
j_call: TRBJ2-7; clone_size: NA; cdr3_length: 14; d_call: NA; v_call: TRBV6-1; cdr3_aa: CASTPHGIGGEQYF; cdr3_nt: TGTGCCAGCACCCCGCACGGAATTGGTGGGGAGCAGTACTTC
j_call: TRBJ2-7; clone_size: many; cdr3_length: 13; d_call: NA; v_call: TRBV12-3/TRBV12-4; cdr3_aa: CASSSGQLSEQYF; cdr3_nt: TGTGCCAGCAGCTCCGGACAGCTCAGCGAGCAGTACTTC
j_call: TRBJ1-2; clone_size: NA; cdr3_length: 13; d_call: TRBD1; v_call: TRBV30; cdr3_aa: CAWARDRWYGYTF; cdr3_nt: TGTGCCTGGGCCCGGGACAGATGGTATGGCTACACCTTC
j_call: TRBJ1-6; clone_size: NA; cdr3_length: 14; d_call: NA; v_call: TRBV2; cdr3_aa: CASGRQEYNSPLHF; cdr3_nt: TGTGCCAGCGGGAGACAGGAGTATAATTCACCCCTCCACTTT
j_call: TRBJ2-3; clone_size: NA; cdr3_length: 14; d_call: NA; v_call: TRBV12-3/TRBV12-4; cdr3_aa: CASSPNGRTDTQYF; cdr3_nt: TGTGCCAGCAGTCCCAATGGGCGCACAGATACGCAGTATTTT
j_call: TRBJ2-7; clone_size: many; cdr3_length: 16; d_call: NA; v_call: TRBV6-1; cdr3_aa: CASIDQGMGGAYEQYF; cdr3_nt: TGTGCCAGCATCGACCAGGGGATGGGGGGGGCATACGAGCAGTACTTC
j_call: TRBJ2-7; clone_size: many; cdr3_length: 19; d_call: TRBD1; v_call: TRBV11-2; cdr3_aa: CASSLSRTGGFGAFSEQYF; cdr3_nt: TGTGCCAGCAGCTTAAGTCGGACAGGGGGTTTTGGGGCCTTCTCCGAGCAGTACTTC
j_call: TRBJ2-3; clone_size: few; cdr3_length: 11; d_call: NA; v_call: TRBV19; cdr3_aa: CASGSKDTQYF; cdr3_nt: TGTGCCAGTGGGAGCAAAGATACGCAGTATTTT
j_call: TRBJ2-7; clone_size: few; cdr3_length: 13; d_call: TRBD2; v_call: TRBV29-1; cdr3_aa: CSVLSGSDYEQYF; cdr3_nt: TGCAGCGTCCTTAGCGGGAGCGACTACGAGCAGTACTTC
j_call: TRBJ2-7; clone_size: many; cdr3_length: 15; d_call: TRBD1; v_call: TRBV2; cdr3_aa: CAITPLRTGGYEQYF; cdr3_nt: TGTGCCATCACGCCGTTAAGGACAGGGGGCTACGAGCAGTACTTC
j_call: TRBJ1-6; clone_size: few; cdr3_length: 14; d_call: NA; v_call: TRBV6-1; cdr3_aa: CASGSGLSHSPLHF; cdr3_nt: TGTGCCAGCGGATCGGGACTGAGTCATTCACCCCTCCACTTT
j_call: TRBJ2-5; clone_size: many; cdr3_length: 13; d_call: NA; v_call: TRBV2; cdr3_aa: CASSGETEGTQYF; cdr3_nt: TGTGCCAGCAGTGGCGAGACAGAGGGGACCCAGTACTTC
j_call: TRBJ2-7; clone_size: few; cdr3_length: 14; d_call: NA; v_call: TRBV27; cdr3_aa: CASSLQVRGYEQYF; cdr3_nt: TGTGCCAGCAGTTTACAAGTTCGGGGCTACGAGCAGTACTTC
j_call: TRBJ2-7; clone_size: many; cdr3_length: 13; d_call: NA; v_call: TRBV28; cdr3_aa: CASSFGPAYEQYF; cdr3_nt: TGTGCCAGCAGTTTCGGCCCGGCCTACGAGCAGTACTTC
j_call: TRBJ2-2; clone_size: many; cdr3_length: 16; d_call: NA; v_call: TRBV6-1; cdr3_aa: CASTRPRVGDTGELFF; cdr3_nt: TGTGCCAGCACCCGTCCTAGGGTAGGAGACACCGGGGAGCTGTTTTTT
j_call: TRBJ2-5; clone_size: NA; cdr3_length: 17; d_call: TRBD2; v_call: TRBV6-1; cdr3_aa: CASTPGELAGVVETRYF; cdr3_nt: TGTGCCAGCACCCCCGGGGAACTAGCGGGAGTTGTGGAGACCCGGTACTTC
j_call: TRBJ2-5; clone_size: many; cdr3_length: 14; d_call: NA; v_call: TRBV6-1; cdr3_aa: CASSTGLRQETQYF; cdr3_nt: TGTGCCAGCAGTACAGGACTACGCCAAGAGACCCAGTACTTC
j_call: TRBJ1-1; clone_size: NA; cdr3_length: 16; d_call: TRBD1; v_call: TRBV5-1; cdr3_aa: CASSLYPGQGSTEAFF; cdr3_nt: TGCGCCAGCAGCTTATATCCGGGACAGGGGTCGACTGAAGCTTTCTTT
j_call: TRBJ2-7; clone_size: many; cdr3_length: 17; d_call: NA; v_call: TRBV7-2; cdr3_aa: CASSLEGGWGGTYEQYF; cdr3_nt: TGTGCCAGCAGCTTAGAGGGGGGATGGGGGGGCACTTACGAGCAGTACTTC
j_call: TRBJ1-6; clone_size: many; cdr3_length: 17; d_call: NA; v_call: TRBV28; cdr3_aa: CASSFPSHRSYNSPLHF; cdr3_nt: TGTGCCAGCAGCTTCCCCTCCCACAGGTCCTATAATTCACCCCTCCACTTT
j_call: TRBJ2-7; clone_size: few; cdr3_length: 16; d_call: TRBD2; v_call: TRBV27; cdr3_aa: CASSLRGDGYSYEQYF; cdr3_nt: TGTGCCAGCAGCTTACGGGGGGACGGCTACTCCTACGAGCAGTACTTC
j_call: TRBJ1-1; clone_size: NA; cdr3_length: 13; d_call: NA; v_call: TRBV5-6; cdr3_aa: CAGSVTEFTEAFF; cdr3_nt: TGTGCCGGCAGCGTGACAGAGTTCACTGAAGCTTTCTTT
j_call: TRBJ1-1; clone_size: NA; cdr3_length: 11; d_call: TRBD1; v_call: TRBV30; cdr3_aa: CAWGQGADAFF; cdr3_nt: TGTGCCTGGGGACAGGGGGCCGATGCTTTCTTT
j_call: TRBJ2-3; clone_size: NA; cdr3_length: 14; d_call: TRBD1; v_call: TRBV13; cdr3_aa: CASSSGGGTDTQYF; cdr3_nt: TGTGCCAGCAGCTCAGGGGGCGGCACAGATACGCAGTATTTT
j_call: TRBJ2-2; clone_size: NA; cdr3_length: 16; d_call: NA; v_call: TRBV5-1; cdr3_aa: CASSPVFGARSGELFF; cdr3_nt: TGCGCCAGCAGCCCCGTTTTCGGGGCGAGATCCGGGGAGCTGTTTTTT
j_call: TRBJ2-7; clone_size: few; cdr3_length: 16; d_call: NA; v_call: TRBV7-2; cdr3_aa: CASSLDAGGTSYEQYF; cdr3_nt: TGTGCCAGCAGCTTAGATGCCGGCGGGACCTCCTACGAGCAGTACTTC
j_call: TRBJ1-1; clone_size: many; cdr3_length: 14; d_call: NA; v_call: TRBV5-1; cdr3_aa: CASSLAVFSTEAFF; cdr3_nt: TGCGCCAGCAGCTTGGCTGTTTTTAGCACTGAAGCTTTCTTT
j_call: TRBJ2-7; clone_size: NA; cdr3_length: 14; d_call: NA; v_call: TRBV20-1; cdr3_aa: CSARDGVGLYEQYF; cdr3_nt: TGCAGTGCTAGAGATGGGGTGGGACTCTACGAGCAGTACTTC
j_call: TRBJ2-2; clone_size: NA; cdr3_length: 13; d_call: NA; v_call: TRBV12-3/TRBV12-4; cdr3_aa: CASSPRYTGELFF; cdr3_nt: TGTGCCAGCAGCCCTAGATACACCGGGGAGCTGTTTTTT
j_call: TRBJ1-2; clone_size: NA; cdr3_length: 14; d_call: TRBD1; v_call: TRBV5-4; cdr3_aa: CASSSDDWTGAYTF; cdr3_nt: TGTGCCAGCAGCTCCGACGACTGGACAGGAGCCTACACCTTC
j_call: TRBJ1-3; clone_size: NA; cdr3_length: 14; d_call: NA; v_call: TRBV2; cdr3_aa: CASRTVDSGNTIYF; cdr3_nt: TGTGCCAGCAGGACAGTGGACTCTGGAAACACCATATATTTT
j_call: TRBJ1-6; clone_size: NA; cdr3_length: 13; d_call: NA; v_call: TRBV20-1; cdr3_aa: CSARGVTGSPLHF; cdr3_nt: TGCAGTGCTAGAGGTGTGACGGGTTCACCCCTCCACTTT
j_call: TRBJ2-1; clone_size: NA; cdr3_length: 15; d_call: NA; v_call: TRBV28; cdr3_aa: CASSHPSLSTNEQFF; cdr3_nt: TGTGCCAGCAGCCATCCCAGCTTATCGACGAATGAGCAGTTCTTC
j_call: TRBJ2-3; clone_size: NA; cdr3_length: 15; d_call: TRBD1; v_call: TRBV7-2; cdr3_aa: CASSSDRDAVDTQYF; cdr3_nt: TGTGCCAGCAGCTCCGACAGGGATGCGGTAGATACGCAGTATTTT
j_call: TRBJ1-4; clone_size: NA; cdr3_length: 15; d_call: TRBD1; v_call: TRBV7-6; cdr3_aa: CASSLRQGLYEKLFF; cdr3_nt: TGTGCCAGCAGCCTCCGACAGGGACTATATGAAAAACTGTTTTTT
j_call: TRBJ2-7; clone_size: NA; cdr3_length: 15; d_call: NA; v_call: TRBV6-2/TRBV6-3; cdr3_aa: CASSGPFRGVYEQYF; cdr3_nt: TGTGCCAGCAGTGGCCCATTCAGGGGAGTCTACGAGCAGTACTTC
j_call: TRBJ2-6; clone_size: few; cdr3_length: 15; d_call: NA; v_call: TRBV30; cdr3_aa: CAWNGGGSGANVLTF; cdr3_nt: TGTGCCTGGAATGGGGGCGGTTCTGGGGCCAACGTCCTGACTTTC
j_call: TRBJ2-5; clone_size: NA; cdr3_length: 13; d_call: NA; v_call: TRBV25-1; cdr3_aa: CASSEGGVETQYF; cdr3_nt: TGTGCCAGCAGTGAAGGAGGGGTGGAGACCCAGTACTTC
j_call: TRBJ1-1; clone_size: NA; cdr3_length: 15; d_call: NA; v_call: TRBV7-2; cdr3_aa: CASSSQTQGSTEAFF; cdr3_nt: TGTGCCAGCAGCTCACAAACCCAGGGGAGCACTGAAGCTTTCTTT
j_call: TRBJ2-2; clone_size: few; cdr3_length: 14; d_call: NA; v_call: TRBV27; cdr3_aa: CASSFAGGVGELFF; cdr3_nt: TGTGCCAGCAGTTTTGCGGGTGGTGTCGGGGAGCTGTTTTTT
j_call: TRBJ1-1; clone_size: many; cdr3_length: 14; d_call: NA; v_call: TRBV5-5; cdr3_aa: CASSKGPTNTEAFF; cdr3_nt: TGTGCCAGCAGCAAGGGGCCTACGAACACTGAAGCTTTCTTT
j_call: TRBJ2-7; clone_size: few; cdr3_length: 16; d_call: NA; v_call: TRBV7-9; cdr3_aa: CASSYIERGFPHEQYF; cdr3_nt: TGTGCCAGCAGTTACATTGAGAGGGGGTTCCCCCACGAGCAGTACTTC
j_call: TRBJ2-7; clone_size: many; cdr3_length: 17; d_call: TRBD2; v_call: TRBV3-1; cdr3_aa: CASSQDRSGRAFGEQYF; cdr3_nt: TGTGCCAGCAGCCAAGATCGGAGCGGGAGGGCCTTCGGCGAGCAGTACTTC
j_call: TRBJ2-7; clone_size: NA; cdr3_length: 12; d_call: NA; v_call: TRBV20-1; cdr3_aa: CSAREGSYEQYF; cdr3_nt: TGCAGTGCTAGAGAGGGGTCCTACGAGCAGTACTTC
j_call: TRBJ1-1; clone_size: many; cdr3_length: 16; d_call: NA; v_call: TRBV27; cdr3_aa: CASSWGWPPGNTEAFF; cdr3_nt: TGTGCCAGCAGTTGGGGTTGGCCTCCCGGGAACACTGAAGCTTTCTTT
j_call: TRBJ2-7; clone_size: NA; cdr3_length: 15; d_call: NA; v_call: TRBV2; cdr3_aa: CASSETFSIGSEQYF; cdr3_nt: TGTGCCAGCAGTGAAACCTTTTCGATCGGTTCAGAGCAGTACTTC
j_call: TRBJ2-7; clone_size: few; cdr3_length: 11; d_call: NA; v_call: TRBV20-1; cdr3_aa: CSAVDLLEQYF; cdr3_nt: TGCAGTGCTGTCGACCTACTGGAGCAGTACTTC